The 30 T cell receptor beta chains listed next were all sequenced from one sample in a study of blood T cell repertoires in COVID-19. Clones were read by immunoSEQ multiplex PCR, and TCRdb kept only the in-frame ones, dropping some. The sample has approximately 72,000 clones; around nine tenths are singletons. Source material: peripheral blood. The receptors derive from a man aged 60-69 years with acute or convalescent COVID-19.

The chain recombines TRBV6-5 with TRBJ1-5; 8 nucleotides line up with TRBD1. Germline V CDR1 and CDR2: MNHEY, SVGAGI. The J segment lost 1 base and the V segment lost 2 bases, leaving 4 bases of the junction unmatched. The CDR3 runs to 16 residues. The CDR3 DNA reads as TGTGCCAGCAGTTACGCAGGGGGCTCAAGCAATCAGCCCCAGCATTTT. Residues: CASSYAGGSSNQPQHF.

V is TRBV6-6 and J is TRBJ2-7; 10 positions match TRBD1. This CDR3 is 14 amino acids long. CDR1 is MNHNY, CDR2 SVGAGI, per germline (reference sequence). V lost 5 bases, J lost 4 bases, and 5 bases stayed unmatched. CDR3 in amino acids: CASSGLDRGYEQYF. Here the CDR3 DNA reads TGTGCCAGCAGTGGCCTGGACAGGGGGTACGAGCAGTACTTC.

The V and J genes are TRBV27 and TRBJ2-2, with 8 bases aligning to TRBD1. The CDR3 has 17 residues. Germline loops: CDR1 MNHEY, CDR2 SMNVEV (reference sequence). The V gene end was trimmed by 5 bases and the J gene end by 6 bases; junction bases not matched to a gene: 14. CDR3 amino acids: CASSPLKRQGTAGELFF. CDR3 coding DNA: TGTGCCAGCAGTCCCCTTAAGAGACAGGGGACCGCCGGGGAGCTGTTTTTT.

The J gene is TRBJ2-7, the V gene TRBV3-1 (or the pseudogene TRBV3-2); 8 nucleotides agree with TRBD2. The CDR3 has 14 amino acids. The germline V gene has CDR1 LGHDT and CDR2 YNNKEL (reference sequence). Trimming cost V 2 bases and J 3 bases; bases outside gene matches: 3. The chain's CDR3 is CASSQSGGSYEQYF. DNA for the CDR3: TGTGCCAGCAGCCAAAGCGGGGGTAGCTACGAGCAGTACTTC.

This clone is a singleton in its sample. The chain couples TRBV3-1 (or the pseudogene TRBV3-2) to TRBJ1-2; TRBD1 matches at 9 bases. V lost 2 bases and J lost 8; bases outside the gene matches: 12. This CDR3 is built from 16 residues. In germline, CDR1 is LGHDT, CDR2 YNNKEL (reference sequence). The CDR3 spells CASSQTVGQGIWGYTF. CDR3 DNA sequence: TGTGCCAGCAGCCAAACGGTGGGACAGGGTATTTGGGGCTACACCTTC.

A few counts support this clone. The chain combines TRBV30 with TRBJ1-5; TRBD1 aligns across 7 bases. Germline CDR1 GTSNPN, CDR2 SVGIG (reference sequence). V trimming: 3 bases; J trimming: 7 bases; junction bases outside the gene matches: 6. The CDR3 length is 13 residues. CDR3 DNA sequence: TGTGCCTGGAGCCAGGGGGAAGAACAGCCCCAGCATTTT. Protein sequence: CAWSQGEEQPQHF. The variable domain in full, completed from reference TRBV30 and TRBJ1-5, reads SQTIHQWPATLVQPVGSPLSLECTVEGTSNPNLYWYRQAAGRGLQLLFYSVGIGQISSEVPQNLSASRPQDRQFILSSKKLLLSDSGFYLCAWSQGEEQPQHFGDGTRLSIL.

The CDR3 loop reads CASSNRINTGELFF. The CDR3 DNA follows: TGTGCCAGTAGTAACAGGATTAACACCGGGGAGCTGTTTTTT. The J gene is TRBJ2-2, the V gene TRBV19; D might be TRBD1 (5 bases). The germline V gene encodes CDR1 LNHDA and CDR2 SQIVND (reference sequence). V shed 4 bases and J shed 2 bases, with 8 bases lying between them. The CDR3 length is 14 residues.

The gene calls are TRBV29-1 and TRBJ2-2; D is perhaps TRBD1 (6 bases). V was shortened by 7 bases and J by 3 bases, with 12 bases between the two germline ends. Germline V gene lookup returns CDR1 SQVTM and CDR2 ANQGSEA. The CDR3 runs to 13 residues. The CDR3 DNA is TGCAGCGCAGACAGGTCCCACACCGGGGAGCTGTTTTTT. Translating it yields CSADRSHTGELFF.

The J gene is TRBJ2-1, the V gene TRBV7-9, with D tentatively TRBD1 (6 bases). V was trimmed by 5 bases and J by 3 bases, leaving 17 bases between them. The length of the CDR3 is 16 residues. CDR1 SEHNR and CDR2 FQNEAQ come from the germline V gene (reference sequence). The CDR3 DNA reads as TGTGCCAGCAGCCGAGTCGTGCCAGGGGTCTACAATGAGCAGTTCTTC. It translates to CASSRVVPGVYNEQFF. Full variable domain (missing parts from reference TRBV7-9 and TRBJ2-1): DTGVSQNPRHKITKRGQNVTFRCDPISEHNRLYWYRQTLGQGPEFLTYFQNEAQLEKSRLLSDRFSAERPKGSFSTLEIQRTEQGDSAMYLCASSRVVPGVYNEQFFGPGTRLTVL.

V is TRBV10-1 and J is TRBJ2-7, with D maybe TRBD2 (6 bases). CDR3 length equals 14 residues. Germline lookup yields CDR1 WNHNN and CDR2 SYGVQD (reference sequence). Trimming removed 3 bases at V and 5 bases at J, with 14 bases between. The CDR3 sequence is CASSDRPGVNEQYF. The CDR3 DNA reads as TGCGCCAGCAGTGATCGCCCGGGGGTGAACGAGCAGTACTTC.

V is TRBV7-9 and J is TRBJ2-1, with D perhaps matching TRBD1 (5 bases). CDR1 and CDR2 from the germline V gene are SEHNR and FQNEAQ (reference sequence). The V gene lost 2 bases and the J gene lost 9 bases, with 11 bases spanning the gap. This CDR3 comprises 13 residues. The CDR3 DNA follows: TGTGCCAGCAGCTTATTGCAGGGCCTTGAGCAGTTCTTC. Translating gives CASSLLQGLEQFF. The whole variable domain, filled in from reference TRBV7-9 and TRBJ2-1, reads DTGVSQNPRHKITKRGQNVTFRCDPISEHNRLYWYRQTLGQGPEFLTYFQNEAQLEKSRLLSDRFSAERPKGSFSTLEIQRTEQGDSAMYLCASSLLQGLEQFFGPGTRLTVL.

For the CDR3, the DNA is TGTGCCAGCAGCCCCCGGACAGTCGGCTCCTACGAGCAGTACTTC. It yields the protein CASSPRTVGSYEQYF. The gene calls are TRBV6-5 and TRBJ2-7; maybe TRBD1 (6 bases). Germline V CDR1 and CDR2: MNHEY, SVGAGI. The CDR3 has 15 amino acids. Deletions cut 6 bases from V and 0 bases from J, with 15 bases between.

In its sample, this clone was seen once. The gene calls are TRBV2 and TRBJ2-5; 9 bases align to TRBD1. This CDR3 spans 14 amino acids. The V segment lost 6 bases and the J segment 4 bases; nucleotides outside the gene matches: 6. From germline, CDR1 is SNHLY and CDR2 FYNNEI. This CDR3 is CASRGQGRLETQYF. The CDR3 bases are TGTGCCAGCAGGGGACAGGGTCGTCTAGAGACCCAGTACTTC.

This chain connects TRBV27 to TRBJ1-2; 11 bases align to TRBD1. The junction had 11 bases not matched to a gene; V was cut back by 0 bases and J by 8 bases. CDR1 is MNHEY, CDR2 SMNVEV, per germline (reference sequence). This CDR3 region has 17 residues. CDR3 amino acids: CASSLSIPGTGGIGYTF. CDR3 in DNA: TGTGCCAGCAGTTTATCTATCCCCGGGACAGGGGGTATCGGCTACACCTTC.

This clone was found once. The rearrangement joins TRBV30 to TRBJ1-2, with 8 bases identical to TRBD1. J lost 7 bases, V lost 2 bases, and 9 bases had no gene match. This CDR3 comprises 14 residues. Looked up from germline, CDR1 is GTSNPN and CDR2 is SVGIG (reference sequence). CDR3 sequence reads: CAWSFKDRDRGYTF. CDR3 coding DNA: TGTGCCTGGAGTTTCAAGGACAGGGATCGTGGCTACACCTTC.

The CDR3 coding sequence is TGTGCCAGCAGCCAGACAGGGGGGACCTACAATGAGCAGTTCTTC. Translating gives CASSQTGGTYNEQFF. The rearrangement uses TRBV7-6 and TRBJ2-1; 9 bases fit TRBD1. Germline assignment: CDR1 SGHVS and CDR2 FNYEAQ. V shed 5 bases, J shed 2 bases, and the junction held 4 bases outside the gene matches. There are 15 residues in the CDR3.

V gene TRBV5-1 combines with J gene TRBJ2-3; 7 positions match TRBD1. The CDR3 covers 18 residues. From germline, CDR1 is SGHRS and CDR2 YFSETQ. J lost 0 bases, V lost 7 bases, and 17 bases had no gene match. As DNA, the CDR3 is TGCGCCAGCTCCAGGCCGACCCTCCGGACAGGAAGCACAGATACGCAGTATTTT. Protein: CASSRPTLRTGSTDTQYF.

J is TRBJ1-6 and V is TRBV6-1; possible D gene TRBD1, 5 bases. V lost 1 base and J 8 bases, leaving 15 bases between the germline ends. Per germline, CDR1 MNHNS and CDR2 SASEGT. The CDR3 consists of 16 residues. The CDR3, as DNA: TGTGCCAGCAGTGAAGTGGGGGGGGGAGCCCATTCACCCCTCCACTTT. Its protein product is CASSEVGGGAHSPLHF.

The CDR3 loop is CASSQDRGPSQPQHF. CDR3 coding DNA: TGTGCCAGCAGCCAAGATCGTGGGCCATCCCAGCCCCAGCATTTT. The J gene is TRBJ1-5, the V gene TRBV3-1 (or the pseudogene TRBV3-2); D not resolved. This CDR3 is 15 amino acids long. Per the germline V gene, CDR1 is LGHDT and CDR2 is YNNKEL (reference sequence). The V and J ends lost 0 bases and 7 bases respectively, with 13 bases between them.

This clone came up once. This chain links TRBV19 with TRBJ1-4; D possibly corresponds to TRBD1 (6 bases). Germline CDR1 and CDR2: LNHDA and SQIVND (reference sequence). This CDR3 has 14 amino acids. Trimming stripped 7 bases from V and 8 bases from J, with 17 bases between. The CDR3 DNA reads TGTGCCAGTAATCAACAGGGTGTTCACGAAAAACTGTTTTTT. The encoded protein is CASNQQGVHEKLFF.

V gene TRBV29-1 combines with J gene TRBJ2-3, with 8 bases identical to TRBD1. This CDR3 region has 14 residues. V was pared by 1 base and J by 0 bases, with 0 bases of the junction left unmatched. Per germline, CDR1 SQVTM and CDR2 ANQGSEA. The CDR3 bases are TGCAGCGTTGAAGGGACAGGGAGCACAGATACGCAGTATTTT. It yields the protein CSVEGTGSTDTQYF.

The chain joins TRBV9 to TRBJ2-2; D call uncertain. Trimming stripped 0 bases from V and 3 bases from J, with 6 bases between. Germline V CDR1 and CDR2: SGDLS, YYNGEE. The CDR3 extends over 14 amino acids. The CDR3: CASSVVSDTGELFF. CDR3 nucleotide sequence: TGTGCCAGCAGCGTAGTTAGTGACACCGGGGAGCTGTTTTTT.

V and J are TRBV19 and TRBJ1-4, with 7 bases fitting TRBD1. Germline V gene lookup returns CDR1 LNHDA and CDR2 SQIVND (reference sequence). V shed 5 bases and J 6 bases; nucleotides not matched to a gene: 9. The CDR3 has 15 amino acids. CDR3 coding DNA: TGTGCCAGTAGTTCCCCGGGACAGAGATATGAAAAACTGTTTTTT. It specifies CASSSPGQRYEKLFF.

This rearrangement joins TRBV11-2 to TRBJ1-2, with D possibly matching TRBD1 (5 bases). CDR3 length equals 14 residues. The germline V and J ends were trimmed by 4 bases and 8 bases, with 17 bases remaining between them. Germline lookup yields CDR1 SGHAT and CDR2 FQNNGV. As DNA, the CDR3 is TGTGCCAGCAGCTCCCTTCGGACCCAGGGAGGCTACACCTTC. Its translation is CASSSLRTQGGYTF.

The chain uses TRBV29-1 and TRBJ1-5, with D possibly TRBD1 on 5 matching bases. There are 14 residues in the CDR3. Germline CDR1 reads SQVTM; CDR2 reads ANQGSEA. The germline V and J ends were trimmed by 3 bases and 4 bases, with 13 bases remaining between them. This CDR3 reads CSVDGGGRNQPQHF. The CDR3 nucleotides are TGCAGCGTTGATGGGGGGGGTAGGAATCAGCCCCAGCATTTT.

The gene calls are TRBV24-1 and TRBJ1-5, with 8 bases identical to TRBD1. The CDR3 is made up of 16 amino acids. The germline V gene has CDR1 KGHDR and CDR2 SFDVKD. With V trimmed by 4 bases and J by 2 bases, 6 bases remained unmatched. The CDR3 here is CATSEGRTGRNQPQHF. The CDR3 nucleotides are TGTGCCACCAGTGAGGGGAGGACAGGGCGCAATCAGCCCCAGCATTTT.

The chain links TRBV5-1 to TRBJ2-3, with D possibly matching TRBD2 (6 bases). Germline lookup yields CDR1 SGHRS and CDR2 YFSETQ. V was pared by 0 bases and J by 1 base, with 9 bases between. The CDR3 sequence is 15 residues long. The CDR3, as DNA: TGCGCCAGCAGCTTGGAGGGGACTGGCACAGATACGCAGTATTTT. It yields the protein CASSLEGTGTDTQYF.

The chain uses TRBV5-1 and TRBJ1-2; D is ambiguous. Trimming stripped 0 bases from V and 2 bases from J, with 20 bases between. The germline CDR1 and CDR2 sequences are SGHRS and YFSETQ. The CDR3 extends over 18 amino acids. CDR3 region: CASSLAPAGFGSNYGYTF. The DNA for the CDR3 is TGCGCCAGCAGCTTGGCTCCCGCCGGGTTTGGCAGCAACTATGGCTACACCTTC.

The chain recombines TRBV9 with TRBJ1-1; D ambiguous. Germline CDR1 reads SGDLS; CDR2 reads YYNGEE. The CDR3 is 13 residues long. Deletions cut 0 bases from V and 9 bases from J, with 12 bases between. The CDR3 spells CASSVALRGQAFF. The DNA for the CDR3 is TGTGCCAGCAGCGTAGCTCTACGAGGGCAAGCTTTCTTT.

This clone has just a few counts. This sequence joins TRBV7-9 and TRBJ1-2; possible D gene TRBD1, 5 bases. The CDR3 has 13 residues. Trimming left V 6 bases short and J 6 bases short, with 14 bases between. Per the germline V gene, CDR1 is SEHNR and CDR2 is FQNEAQ (reference sequence). The CDR3 sequence is CASRAPGNDGYTF. Written as DNA, the CDR3 is TGTGCCAGCAGGGCCCCAGGGAACGATGGCTACACCTTC. The full variable domain, in which reference TRBV7-9 and TRBJ1-2 provide the parts outside the CDR3, is DTGVSQNPRHKITKRGQNVTFRCDPISEHNRLYWYRQTLGQGPEFLTYFQNEAQLEKSRLLSDRFSAERPKGSFSTLEIQRTEQGDSAMYLCASRAPGNDGYTFGSGTRLTVV.